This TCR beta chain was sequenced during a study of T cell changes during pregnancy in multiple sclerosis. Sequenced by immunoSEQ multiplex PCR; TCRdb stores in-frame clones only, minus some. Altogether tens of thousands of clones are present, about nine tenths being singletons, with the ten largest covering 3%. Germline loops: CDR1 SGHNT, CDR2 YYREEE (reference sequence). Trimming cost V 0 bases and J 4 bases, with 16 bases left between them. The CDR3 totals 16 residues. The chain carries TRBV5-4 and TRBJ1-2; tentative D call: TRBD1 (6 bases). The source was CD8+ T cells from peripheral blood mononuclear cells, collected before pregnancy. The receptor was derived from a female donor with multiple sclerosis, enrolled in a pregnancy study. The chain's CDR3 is CASSLDLGQTFYGYTF. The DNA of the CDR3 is TGTGCCAGCAGCTTGGATCTCGGACAGACGTTCTATGGCTACACCTTC.